This is a list of T cell receptor beta chains from one sample in a study of cytomegalovirus exposure and HLA in healthy donors. Profiled with immunoSEQ multiplex PCR; TCRdb holds only in-frame clones, not every one. The sample lists 100,000 to 150,000 clones, roughly 88% occurring once. The sequencing sample was made of PBMCs. The receptors originated from a woman between 18 and 29 years old in good health and CMV-seropositive. CDR3s include the opening cysteine and the closing phenylalanine or tryptophan. Fields, in order: V gene, J gene, CDR3 length, CDR3 protein.

>TRBV27|TRBJ1-4|13
CASSSGHLEKLFF
>TRBV10-3|TRBJ2-5|14
CAISATGTPWGQYF
>TRBV2|TRBJ2-3|12
CASSPERDTQYF
>TRBV5-4|TRBJ2-1|15
CASSLVAGGVDEQFF
>TRBV7-9|TRBJ2-3|17
CASSPRDRVGFTDTQYF
>TRBV5-1|TRBJ2-7|14
CASSLARQGYEQYF
>TRBV5-4|TRBJ1-6|16
CASSSPGQGEFSPLHF
>TRBV2|TRBJ2-3|15
CASSEAGGRTDTQYF
>TRBV15|TRBJ2-7|13
CATSSGTGFEQYF
>TRBV29-1|TRBJ2-3|12
CSVERGGDTQYF
>TRBV19|TRBJ1-2|14
CASSWRESFSGYTF
>TRBV19|TRBJ2-6|15
CASRSGNSGANVLTF
>TRBV19|TRBJ2-5|16
CASSTQQGLGQETQYF
>TRBV4-2|TRBJ2-3|18
CASSQRPVLAGGTDTQYF
>TRBV18|TRBJ1-1|14
CASSVFTGGTEAFF
>TRBV18|TRBJ2-7|14
CASSPSGPPYEQYF
>TRBV7-3|TRBJ1-1|14
CASSFTLGDTEAFF
>TRBV30|TRBJ2-5|15
CAWSVGGTYQETQYF
>TRBV30|TRBJ2-2|15
CAWTPGAVNTGELFF
>TRBV11-2|TRBJ2-3|16
CASSLEGGRSFDTQYF
>TRBV2|TRBJ1-4|13
CASTGQGNEKLFF
>TRBV7-3|TRBJ2-4|15
CASSLIVRGKYIQYF
>TRBV2|TRBJ1-5|15
CASSEGTGVAGPQHF
>TRBV6-5|TRBJ2-1|15
CASRNPGLATGEQFF
>TRBV6-1|TRBJ2-7|15
CASSEIGAGVYEQYF
>TRBV5-1|TRBJ1-1|15
CASSLRTGTNTEAFF
>TRBV28|TRBJ1-5|13
CASSSQGAQPQHF
>TRBV7-2|TRBJ1-6|12
CASSSQGPPLHF
>TRBV7-2|.|15
CASSLVGVLSYEQYF
>TRBV27|TRBJ2-3|12
CASRGATDTQYF
>TRBV29-1|TRBJ2-1|13
CSVESGARNEQFF
>TRBV5-4|TRBJ2-7|13
CATSPSGHYEQYF
>TRBV6-5|TRBJ2-3|15
CASSYVGEGTDTQYF
>TRBV11-3|TRBJ2-2|16
CASSLPGQGDTGELFF
>TRBV19|TRBJ2-7|11
CASSGTYEQYF
>TRBV9|TRBJ2-2|16
CASSRRGGANTGELFF
>TRBV5-5|TRBJ1-4|14
CASSLGETNEKLFF
>TRBV29-1|TRBJ1-3|12
CSGRSSGNTIYF
>TRBV7-3|TRBJ2-1|14
CASSSRGWGDEQFF
>TRBV7-9|TRBJ1-3|14
CASSLGQPGNTIYF
>TRBV9|TRBJ2-3|15
CASSVSGGATDTQYF
>TRBV30|TRBJ1-5|14
CAWSSSGSNQPQHF
>TRBV25-1|TRBJ2-3|15
CASSGERTAYGTQYF
>TRBV6-6|TRBJ2-1|16
CASRTPVRGPWGEQFF
>TRBV2|TRBJ1-5|15
CASSGGQGRRQPQHF
>TRBV5-4|TRBJ2-1|15
CASSPSRLAGNEQFF
>TRBV11-2|TRBJ2-1|15
CASSQLAGVTNEQFF
>TRBV28|TRBJ2-5|13
CASSWSDQETQYF
>TRBV10-3|TRBJ1-1|13
CAISEAVGTEAFF
>TRBV5-1|TRBJ1-2|15
CASRLGGGRDYGYTF
>TRBV7-3|TRBJ2-3|17
CASSLPQRGTGTDTQYF